What follows describes a single T cell receptor (beta chain). Antigen unknown. One entry per CDR3 protein results from TCRdb running MiXCR on the RT-PCR reads. The sample lists approximately 300,000 distinct CDR3 sequences, about 20% seen once, with 9% to 12% in the top ten. These data are taken from a study of response to subunit inactivated influenza vaccine. Study results and caveats: Authors proposed each seasonal influenza vaccination draws in few new T cells.

The TCR was taken from a man in his fifties or sixties who received an inactivated influenza vaccine. The source was PBMCs from blood, collected about 20 months after vaccination.

This CDR3 reads CASSPPALSYEQYF. The CDR3 nucleotides read TGTGCCAGCAGCCCCCCAGCCCTATCCTACGAGCAGTACTTC. V is TRBV28 and J is TRBJ2-7; D not certain. The CDR3 has 14 amino acids. Germline V gene data show CDR1 as MDHEN and CDR2 as SYDVKM. V dropped 6 bases and J dropped 1 base, with 13 bases sitting between them.